The rows below give T cell receptor beta chains drawn from one sample of a study of identical twins. TCRdb called the 5' RACE reads again in MiXCR, with one record for every CDR3 protein. The sample includes 200,000 to 250,000 distinct CDR3 sequences, approximately 7.1% of them seen just once. The same sample was also studied in work on T cells expressing NK-cell markers.

Sequenced material: CD8+ T cells sorted from blood. The source is a woman younger than 35 in good health. Both conserved end residues are part of each CDR3. Each record gives: CDR3 protein, V gene, J gene.

CDR3 protein: CASSSPFPTDTQYF
V gene: TRBV7-2
J gene: TRBJ2-3

CDR3 protein: CASSATGPNTEAFF
V gene: TRBV27
J gene: TRBJ1-1

CDR3 protein: CASGLEGLGEQYF
V gene: TRBV12-5
J gene: TRBJ2-7

CDR3 protein: CASSYGLYNSPLHF
V gene: TRBV6-5
J gene: TRBJ1-6

CDR3 protein: CAISEEQQYQPQHF
V gene: TRBV10-3
J gene: TRBJ1-5

CDR3 protein: CASSLTERRLSYGYTF
V gene: TRBV13
J gene: TRBJ1-2

CDR3 protein: CASSLFAGANEQYF
V gene: TRBV11-2
J gene: TRBJ2-7

CDR3 protein: CASSQDREASREQFF
V gene: TRBV4-3
J gene: TRBJ2-1

CDR3 protein: CASSHPGTDYEQYF
V gene: TRBV4-1
J gene: TRBJ2-7

CDR3 protein: CASSHGTGPGEQFF
V gene: TRBV11-2
J gene: TRBJ2-1

CDR3 protein: CASSLTPFDAQYF
V gene: TRBV12-3/TRBV12-4
J gene: TRBJ2-3

CDR3 protein: CASSPGSRSNTGELFF
V gene: TRBV9
J gene: TRBJ2-2

CDR3 protein: CASSFGHNYEQYF
V gene: TRBV11-2
J gene: TRBJ2-7

CDR3 protein: CASKAVGDTQYF
V gene: TRBV2
J gene: TRBJ2-3

CDR3 protein: CATTRRKGESSYNEQFF
V gene: TRBV27
J gene: TRBJ2-1

CDR3 protein: CASSIDEKLFF
V gene: TRBV7-9
J gene: TRBJ1-4

CDR3 protein: CASSYSPGQGMHEQYF
V gene: TRBV6-5
J gene: TRBJ2-7

CDR3 protein: CASRGNRGSSYEQYF
V gene: TRBV6-1
J gene: TRBJ2-7

CDR3 protein: CASSQYDRGTGYTF
V gene: TRBV4-3
J gene: TRBJ1-2

CDR3 protein: CASSHGQITYEQYF
V gene: TRBV27
J gene: TRBJ2-7

CDR3 protein: CASTMGGEAFF
V gene: TRBV12-3/TRBV12-4
J gene: TRBJ1-1

CDR3 protein: CASSEDRGLSKNIQYF
V gene: TRBV11-2
J gene: TRBJ2-4

CDR3 protein: CSAIGPPYTEAFF
V gene: TRBV20-1
J gene: TRBJ1-1

CDR3 protein: CAMGTSGSTGELFF
V gene: TRBV10-3
J gene: TRBJ2-2

CDR3 protein: CSAGVPNTGELFF
V gene: TRBV20-1
J gene: TRBJ2-2

CDR3 protein: CASSLPGHPTGELFF
V gene: TRBV11-1
J gene: TRBJ2-2

CDR3 protein: CASSPTRDRGIYEQYF
V gene: TRBV18
J gene: TRBJ2-7

CDR3 protein: CASRRTSAYHTQYF
V gene: TRBV27
J gene: TRBJ2-3

CDR3 protein: CSASQDELAKNIQYF
V gene: TRBV20-1
J gene: TRBJ2-4

CDR3 protein: CATSGRDRIHYGYTF
V gene: TRBV7-9
J gene: TRBJ1-2

CDR3 protein: CASSFPDSQETQYF
V gene: TRBV12-3/TRBV12-4
J gene: TRBJ2-5

CDR3 protein: CASSQVGQTGNTIYF
V gene: TRBV14
J gene: TRBJ1-3

CDR3 protein: CASSVMGNEQFF
V gene: TRBV9
J gene: TRBJ2-1

CDR3 protein: CASTKTNSNQPQHF
V gene: TRBV2
J gene: TRBJ1-5

CDR3 protein: CASSFFKDREETQYF
V gene: TRBV5-1
J gene: TRBJ2-5

CDR3 protein: CASSPLGGGGELFF
V gene: TRBV12-3/TRBV12-4
J gene: TRBJ2-2

CDR3 protein: CASSLVRGTTYEQYF
V gene: TRBV7-2
J gene: TRBJ2-7

CDR3 protein: CSVRGNDNEQFF
V gene: TRBV29-1
J gene: TRBJ2-1

CDR3 protein: CASSANEGESVYEQYF
V gene: TRBV25-1
J gene: TRBJ2-7

CDR3 protein: CASSQRGLKGAFF
V gene: TRBV3-1
J gene: TRBJ1-1

CDR3 protein: CASSNRGYQPQHF
V gene: TRBV27
J gene: TRBJ1-5

CDR3 protein: CSARGGEEKVYGYTF
V gene: TRBV20-1
J gene: TRBJ1-2